The source of this T cell receptor (beta chain) is a study of blood T cell repertoires in COVID-19. Study overall: The origin of the acute and convalescent COVID-19 samples was the United States, Italy and Spain.

The table came from immunoSEQ multiplex PCR; TCRdb's copy has only in-frame clones and leaves some out. The sample carries about 210,000 clones, 88% recorded once. CDR3 length equals 15 residues. Germline assignment: CDR1 SGHTA and CDR2 FQGTGA. Trimming at V came to 4 bases and at J to 9 bases, leaving 9 bases not matched to a gene. The sample was peripheral blood. This receptor was taken from a man between 65 and 85 years old with acute or convalescent COVID-19. The gene calls are TRBV7-3 and TRBJ2-1, with 10 bases fitting TRBD2. CDR3 sequence (DNA): TGTGCCAGCAGCTGGACTAGCGGCCCAGGGGGTGAGCAGTTCTTC. Protein sequence: CASSWTSGPGGEQFF.